This entry concerns a single T cell receptor beta chain. What it recognizes is unknown. The sample is drawn from a study of shared clonotypes between healthy human individuals. The CDR3 has 16 amino acids. CDR1 is SGHDT and CDR2 is YYEEEE in the germline V gene. The J segment lost 2 bases and the V segment lost 0 bases, leaving 8 bases of the junction unmatched. An even split of each subset's genomic DNA across several immunoSEQ plates was performed. TCRdb's table, derived via immunoSEQ multiplex PCR, lists solely in-frame clones and lacks some. This sample has around 2.1 million clones, with about 92% found just once. Study observations and caveats: The small donor group covered limited genetic and exposure diversity. Non-shared clonotypes had lower generation probabilities than clonotypes shared by all four sorted-subset donors.

Naive CD8 isolation took CD45RO-negative cells positively selected for CCR7 and excluded terminally differentiated effector memory CD45RA+ cells. Material: naive CD8+ T cells from PBMCs. This TCR was sampled from a man between 18 and 35 years old in good health. Some clones in this sample may be carry-over from other donors' samples. This chain uses TRBV5-6 with TRBJ2-7; 7 nucleotides match TRBD2. As DNA, the CDR3 is TGTGCCAGCAGCTTGGCTATTCGGGAGGTCCCCTACGAGCAGTACTTC. Its translation is CASSLAIREVPYEQYF.